Listed below are T cell receptor beta chains from one sample, sequenced in a study of response to subunit inactivated influenza vaccine. TCRdb fed the RT-PCR reads into MiXCR, producing one record per CDR3 protein. The sample lists some 800,000 distinct CDR3 sequences; approximately 21% were seen once. Sequencing was performed on PBMCs from blood, taken 5 days after vaccination. The receptors derive from a man between 45 and 60 years old who received an inactivated influenza vaccine. The CDR3 runs from the conserved cysteine through the conserved F or W. D genes are given only for firm matches. Clone size is not always given. Where it is, it says once, few, many or a class for expanded clones.

TRBJ2-3	TRBV28	NA	NA	CASSLSTLGGTDTQYF	TGTGCCAGCAGTTTGTCTACCCTTGGTGGCACAGATACGCAGTATTTT
TRBJ2-7	TRBV5-6	NA	TRBD1	CASSRGQANSYEQYF	TGTGCCAGCAGTCGGGGACAGGCTAACTCCTACGAGCAGTACTTC
TRBJ2-7	TRBV12-3/TRBV12-4	NA	NA	CASSLGLGAYEQYF	TGTGCCAGCAGTTTGGGCCTCGGGGCCTACGAGCAGTACTTC
TRBJ2-2	TRBV4-2	few	NA	CASSQSGSNTGELFF	TGTGCCAGCAGCCAATCAGGGAGTAACACCGGGGAGCTGTTTTTT
TRBJ1-6	TRBV6-5	few	NA	CASIWQGSSPLHF	TGTGCCAGCATTTGGCAGGGGAGTTCACCCCTCCACTTT
TRBJ2-4	TRBV20-1	few	TRBD2	CSASRMLAGSLAKNIQYF	TGCAGTGCTAGTAGGATGCTAGCGGGTTCACTAGCCAAAAACATTCAGTACTTC
TRBJ2-7	TRBV2	NA	TRBD2	CASSGMTSGSYEQYF	TGTGCCAGCAGTGGGATGACTAGCGGGTCCTACGAGCAGTACTTC
TRBJ1-5	TRBV4-1	NA	NA	CASSQGLNRVGVGNQPQHF	TGCGCCAGCAGCCAAGGTCTAAACAGGGTGGGGGTTGGCAATCAGCCCCAGCATTTT
TRBJ2-2	TRBV13	NA	NA	CASSLSAGSAGELFF	TGTGCCAGCAGCTTATCGGCAGGGTCGGCCGGGGAGCTGTTTTTT
TRBJ2-7	TRBV2	few	TRBD2	CASSELAGGTREQYF	TGTGCCAGCAGTGAATTGGCGGGAGGTACCCGTGAGCAGTACTTC
TRBJ1-2	TRBV6-1	few	NA	CASSAGSSGYTF	TGTGCCAGCAGCGCAGGATCTAGCGGCTACACCTTC
TRBJ2-3	TRBV20-1	few	NA	CSAWDGGDTDTQYF	TGCAGTGCTTGGGACGGTGGAGACACAGATACGCAGTATTTT
TRBJ2-3	TRBV10-3	few	NA	CAISERYGGGTDTQYF	TGTGCCATCAGTGAAAGGTACGGCGGGGGCACAGATACGCAGTATTTT
TRBJ1-5	TRBV20-1	NA	NA	CSAARRGQSNQPQHF	TGCAGTGCAGCAAGGCGGGGGCAGAGCAATCAGCCCCAGCATTTT
TRBJ1-1	TRBV20-1	few	TRBD1	CSARPDGHRGEAFF	TGCAGTGCTAGACCGGACGGACACAGGGGAGAAGCTTTCTTT
TRBJ2-7	TRBV28	NA	TRBD1	CASSSGTGVHEQYF	TGTGCCAGCAGTTCCGGGACAGGGGTCCACGAGCAGTACTTC
TRBJ2-1	TRBV20-1	NA	NA	CSAPHGPNEQFF	TGCAGTGCCCCCCACGGACCCAATGAGCAGTTCTTC
TRBJ2-2	TRBV20-1	NA	TRBD2	CSAPSGGTHTGELFF	TGCAGTGCTCCCTCGGGAGGTACCCACACCGGGGAGCTGTTTTTT
TRBJ2-7	TRBV28	few	TRBD1	CASRVRGTGVYEQYF	TGTGCCAGCAGAGTACGTGGGACAGGGGTGTACGAGCAGTACTTC
TRBJ2-5	TRBV12-3/TRBV12-4	NA	NA	CASSLYIQETQYF	TGTGCCAGCAGTTTATACATTCAAGAGACCCAGTACTTC
TRBJ2-7	TRBV6-2/TRBV6-3	NA	NA	CASTLSATGYEQYF	TGTGCCAGCACACTCTCGGCCACCGGCTACGAGCAGTACTTC
TRBJ2-5	TRBV12-3/TRBV12-4	NA	NA	CASSFGRGKYQETQYF	TGTGCCAGCAGTTTTGGGCGCGGAAAGTACCAAGAGACCCAGTACTTC
TRBJ2-3	TRBV5-1	NA	TRBD1	CASSLAGRGKLDTQYF	TGCGCCAGCAGCTTGGCCGGCAGGGGGAAACTTGATACGCAGTATTTT
TRBJ1-5	TRBV12-3/TRBV12-4	NA	NA	CASSLSAYQPQHF	TGTGCCAGCAGTTTATCTGCGTATCAGCCCCAGCATTTT
TRBJ2-7	TRBV5-1	few	NA	CASSVGQSEQYF	TGCGCCAGCAGCGTTGGACAGTCCGAGCAGTACTTC
TRBJ2-2	TRBV10-3	few	NA	CAISEVATTGELFF	TGTGCCATCAGTGAGGTGGCTACGACCGGGGAGCTGTTTTTT
TRBJ1-5	TRBV6-1	NA	NA	CASSMQSVNQPQHF	TGTGCCAGCAGTATGCAGAGCGTAAATCAGCCCCAGCATTTT
TRBJ1-2	TRBV4-3	NA	TRBD1	CASSQGMGQAYGYTF	TGCGCCAGCAGCCAAGGCATGGGACAGGCCTATGGCTACACCTTC
TRBJ2-5	TRBV5-5	NA	NA	CASSPRGTEREYF	TGTGCCAGCAGCCCGAGGGGGACTGAAAGGGAGTACTTC
TRBJ2-7	TRBV19	NA	NA	CASSKEQFYEQYF	TGTGCCAGTAGTAAAGAACAGTTCTACGAGCAGTACTTC
TRBJ1-1	TRBV7-9	NA	TRBD1	CASSLGSRGTEAFF	TGTGCCAGCAGCTTAGGAAGCAGGGGGACTGAAGCTTTCTTT
TRBJ2-1	TRBV11-1	NA	TRBD2	CASSSSSGRGRGAYNEQFF	TGTGCCAGCAGCTCGTCTAGCGGGAGAGGGCGGGGGGCCTACAATGAGCAGTTCTTC
TRBJ2-2	TRBV20-1	NA	NA	CSASGTLTGELFF	TGCAGTGCTTCCGGGACTCTGACCGGGGAGCTGTTTTTT
TRBJ2-1	TRBV4-2	NA	TRBD2	CASSQEGLAGAFEQFF	TGTGCCAGCAGCCAAGAGGGACTAGCGGGAGCTTTTGAGCAGTTCTTC
TRBJ1-5	TRBV20-1	NA	NA	CSARGSRGQPQHF	TGCAGTGCTAGAGGGTCACGGGGACAGCCCCAGCATTTT
TRBJ2-7	TRBV4-2	few	TRBD2	CASSPRPGSGSLGRSYEQYF	TGTGCCAGCAGCCCTCGCCCGGGTAGCGGGAGCTTGGGCAGGTCCTACGAGCAGTACTTC
TRBJ2-5	TRBV7-6	NA	NA	CASSTQSRPGETQYF	TGTGCCAGCAGCACCCAGAGTAGGCCAGGCGAGACCCAGTACTTC
TRBJ2-7	TRBV28	few	NA	CASSLLLLGQGEQYF	TGTGCCAGCAGTTTACTCTTACTAGGTCAGGGCGAGCAGTACTTC
TRBJ2-7	TRBV5-6	few	NA	CASSSGTLNEQYF	TGTGCCAGCAGCTCCGGGACCCTCAACGAGCAGTACTTC
TRBJ2-7	TRBV6-1	NA	TRBD2	CASRPLAGNIYEQYF	TGTGCCAGCAGGCCCCTAGCGGGGAACATCTACGAGCAGTACTTC
TRBJ1-1	TRBV29-1	few	NA	CSSEQGGGTEAFF	TGCAGCTCGGAACAGGGTGGAGGCACTGAAGCTTTCTTT
TRBJ2-1	TRBV4-3	few	TRBD2	CASSQGTSGRAGDEQFF	TGCGCCAGCAGCCAAGGGACTAGCGGGAGGGCCGGCGATGAGCAGTTCTTC
TRBJ2-1	TRBV15	few	NA	CATSIQRYNEQFF	TGTGCCACCAGCATTCAGAGGTACAATGAGCAGTTCTTC
TRBJ2-7	TRBV7-2	NA	TRBD2	CASTSGGAYEQYF	TGTGCCAGCACTAGCGGGGGAGCCTACGAGCAGTACTTC
TRBJ2-2	TRBV20-1	few	TRBD2	CSARRGRTGELFF	TGCAGTGCTAGGCGGGGGAGGACCGGGGAGCTGTTTTTT
TRBJ2-7	TRBV6-5	few	NA	CASSYGPISYEQYF	TGTGCCAGCAGTTATGGACCAATCTCCTACGAGCAGTACTTC
TRBJ2-2	TRBV9	NA	NA	CASSVGPPPGELFF	TGTGCCAGCAGCGTTGGACCCCCGCCCGGGGAGCTGTTTTTT
TRBJ2-1	TRBV29-1	NA	TRBD2	CSVDTSGSYNEQFF	TGCAGCGTTGATACTAGCGGATCCTACAATGAGCAGTTCTTC
TRBJ2-5	TRBV6-1	few	TRBD1	CASSEAKSGTGSLETQYF	TGTGCCAGCAGTGAAGCCAAATCGGGGACAGGGAGTTTGGAGACCCAGTACTTC
TRBJ2-1	TRBV20-1	NA	TRBD2	CSASGTISGGHHNEQFF	TGCAGTGCTAGTGGGACGATTAGCGGGGGACACCACAATGAGCAGTTCTTC
TRBJ2-2	TRBV7-3	NA	TRBD1	CASSLTGKLVGELFF	TGTGCCAGCAGCTTGACAGGGAAATTAGTCGGGGAGCTGTTTTTT